There are a few counts of the clone carrying this TCR beta chain. Its antigen is as yet unknown. This entry comes from a study of T-cell reconstitution after alpha-beta-depleted transplantation in children. The study, taken as a whole, reports: Certain patients had high TCRbeta diversity at day 60, and it came from recipient T cells and thymic progenitors that survived. The main origin of T-cell counts and diversity one year after transplant was newly produced T cells. The study reportedly traced alpha-beta T cells about two months after transplant to several hundred expanded graft clones.

CDR1 and CDR2 (germline): SGHDN, FVKESK. There are 15 residues in the CDR3. The germline V and J ends were trimmed by 0 bases and 1 base, with 9 bases remaining between them. TCRbeta library construction was performed incorporating unique molecular identifiers. In TCRdb, the PCR reads were re-called with MiXCR into one record per CDR3 protein. The table records 200,000 to 250,000 distinct CDR3 sequences, approximately 24% of them present only once. V and J are TRBV14 and TRBJ1-1; perhaps TRBD1 as D (5 bases). This clonotype originated in a female patient under 10 years old who had a stem cell transplant for congenital amegakaryocytic thrombocytopenia, so the T cells may come from the graft donor. This material consisted of PBMCs, mostly from graft donor cells, taken 360 days after TCRalphabeta/CD19-depleted stem cell transplant. CDR3 in amino acids: CASSQDPGKNTEAFF. CDR3 nucleotides: TGTGCCAGCAGCCAAGATCCAGGGAAGAACACTGAAGCTTTCTTT. The complete variable domain, with remaining parts taken from reference TRBV14 and TRBJ1-1, reads EAGVTQFPSHSVIEKGQTVTLRCDPISGHDNLYWYRRVMGKEIKFLLHFVKESKQDESGMPNNRFLAERTGGTYSTLKVQPAELEDSGVYFCASSQDPGKNTEAFFGQGTRLTVV.